This TCR beta chain came from a study of T cell responses to AZD1222 COVID-19 vaccine. The table came from immunoSEQ multiplex PCR; TCRdb's copy has only in-frame clones and leaves some out. The data show fewer than 200,000 clones, around nine tenths seen once. Study observations and caveats: Elevations in Spike-specific TCR breadth and depth followed administration of two AZD1222 doses.

Details on this clone: Its specificity is unknown.

Trimming left V 2 bases short and J 7 bases short, with 8 bases between. Germline-derived CDR1 and CDR2 are SNHLY and FYNNEI. CDR3 length: 12 amino acids. Here the sequenced sample was peripheral blood, taken on day 0 of AZD1222 vaccination. The chain links TRBV2 to TRBJ1-1, with unresolved D. The TCR comes from an adult in good health. The CDR3 sequence: CASSELRREAFF. The CDR3 DNA is TGTGCCAGCAGTGAACTCAGGCGTGAAGCTTTCTTT.